This T cell receptor (beta chain) stems from a study of blood T cell repertoires in COVID-19. Background on the study: Italy, Spain and the United States were the sources of the convalescent and acute COVID-19 samples. The cDNA or gDNA used as material had been derived from T cells, B-cell-depleted T cells, or PBMCs.

Per germline, CDR1 KGHSH and CDR2 LQKENI. The CDR3 has 15 residues. V lost 6 bases, J lost 5 bases, and 10 bases stayed unmatched. Original handling: From reference gene primer amplification, estimates of nucleated cell counts were derived. Sequenced by immunoSEQ multiplex PCR; TCRdb stores in-frame clones only, minus some. V and J calls plus clone size are reproduced from that table; the DNA served to infer D and trimming. The sample comprises approximately 500,000 clones, 89% of which are singletons, and 0.75% to 0.9% rests with the top ten. Seattle's enrolled individuals joined amid active infection and were then monitored longitudinally.

V is TRBV18 and J is TRBJ2-5, with TRBD1 matching 9 bases. This receptor was identified in a man between 18 and 29 years old with COVID-19, enrolled during active disease. Sequencing was performed on peripheral blood. For the CDR3, the DNA is TGTGCCAGCTCTCACAGAACAGGGGGCGGCGAGACCCAGTACTTC. Protein: CASSHRTGGGETQYF.